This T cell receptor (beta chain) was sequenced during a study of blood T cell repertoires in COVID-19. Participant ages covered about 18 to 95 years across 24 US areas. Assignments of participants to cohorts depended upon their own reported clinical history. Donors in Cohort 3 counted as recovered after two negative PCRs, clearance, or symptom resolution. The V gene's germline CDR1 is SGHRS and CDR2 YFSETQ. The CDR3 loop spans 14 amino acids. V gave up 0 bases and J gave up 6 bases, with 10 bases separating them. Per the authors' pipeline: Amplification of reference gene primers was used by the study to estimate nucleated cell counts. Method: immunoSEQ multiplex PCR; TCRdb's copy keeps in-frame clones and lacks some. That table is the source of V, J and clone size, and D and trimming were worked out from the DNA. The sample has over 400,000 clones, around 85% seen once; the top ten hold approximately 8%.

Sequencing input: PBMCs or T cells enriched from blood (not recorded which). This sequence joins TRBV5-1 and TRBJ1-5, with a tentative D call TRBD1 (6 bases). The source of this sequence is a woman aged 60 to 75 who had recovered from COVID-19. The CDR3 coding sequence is TGCGCCAGCAGCTTGGCCGGCAGGGGTCAGCCCCAGCATTTT. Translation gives CASSLAGRGQPQHF.